Listed here are 27 T cell receptor beta chains from one sample, sequenced in a study of blood T cells in healthy people across ages (dated by TCRdb to 2015 to 2017). The library was built by means of 5' RACE. Sequencing relied on an Illumina HiSeq 2500. A second roughly 7 to 11 cycle PCR used a sample-barcoded 5' primer and a J-beta primer mix. The public reads were reprocessed in TCRdb via fastp at Q25 and MiXCR, keeping in-frame beta chains. When rows share a CDR3 protein, they turn into one entry using the most common DNA and genes. For this sample there are some 790,000 distinct CDR3 sequences; under 35% appear just once. The ten largest clones represent around 16% of the sample. Sequenced sample: blood. These receptor sequences come from a woman older than 75 in good health.

The rearrangement links TRBV6-2 or TRBV6-3 to TRBJ2-2, with D perhaps matching TRBD2 (6 bases). Trimming took 6 bases from V and 4 from J, leaving 12 bases between them. The CDR3 totals 14 residues. Germline V gives CDR1 MNHEY, CDR2 SVGEGT. This CDR3 reads CASRLTSPTGELFF. The DNA of the CDR3 is TGTGCCAGCAGGCTTACTAGCCCCACCGGGGAGCTGTTTTTT.

This clonotype was seen repeatedly, ten times or more. The chain is built from TRBV5-1 and TRBJ1-2; TRBD1 is a possible D gene (5 bases). Looked up from germline, CDR1 is SGHRS and CDR2 is YFSETQ. The length of the CDR3 is 14 residues. V lost 0 bases, J lost 4 bases, and 10 bases lay in between. The CDR3 DNA is TGCGCCAGCAGCTTGGGGGACGGCCTCTATGGCTACACCTTC. This codes for CASSLGDGLYGYTF. The variable domain in full, completed from reference TRBV5-1 and TRBJ1-2, reads KAGVTQTPRYLIKTRGQQVTLSCSPISGHRSVSWYQQTPGQGLQFLFEYFSETQRNKGNFPGRFSGRQFSNSRSEMNVSTLELGDSALYLCASSLGDGLYGYTFGSGTRLTVV.

About this clonotype: A much larger clone differs from this one at a single base, so this may be a read error. The chain employs TRBV9 and TRBJ2-3; no clear D gene. This CDR3 is built from 12 residues. Germline CDR1 SGDLS, CDR2 YYNGEE. The CDR3 here is CAGSAALDTQYF. CDR3 in DNA: TGTGCCGGCAGCGCCGCCCTAGATACGCAGTATTTT. The full variable domain, in which reference TRBV9 and TRBJ2-3 provide the parts outside the CDR3, is DSGVTQTPKHLITATGQRVTLRCSPRSGDLSVYWYQQSLDQGLQFLIQYYNGEERAKGNILERFSAQQFPDLHSELNLSSLELGDSALYFCAGSAALDTQYFGPGTRLTVL.

This clonotype has a handful of counts. The V gene is TRBV3-1, the J gene TRBJ1-2; 10 bases are shared with TRBD1. Germline V gives CDR1 LGHDT, CDR2 YNNKEL (reference sequence). With 2 bases clipped from V and 7 bases from J, the junction kept 4 bases outside the gene matches. This CDR3 region has 14 residues. The CDR3, as DNA: TGTGCCAGCAGCCAACGGGGGACAGGGGTTGGCTACACCTTC. Its protein product is CASSQRGTGVGYTF.

The chain joins TRBV7-2 to TRBJ2-4; 8 bases are shared with TRBD2. The V segment lost 1 base and the J segment 3 bases; nucleotides outside the gene matches: 8. The germline CDR1 and CDR2 sequences are SGHTA and FQGNSA. There are 17 residues in the CDR3. CDR3 loop: CASSLGRAGVNKNIQYF. The CDR3 coding sequence is TGTGCCAGCAGCTTAGGTCGAGCGGGAGTGAACAAAAACATTCAGTACTTC. The complete variable domain, with remaining parts taken from reference TRBV7-2 and TRBJ2-4, reads GAGVSQSPSNKVTEKGKDVELRCDPISGHTALYWYRQSLGQGLEFLIYFQGNSAPDKSGLPSDRFSAERTGGSVSTLTIQRTQQEDSAVYLCASSLGRAGVNKNIQYFGAGTRLSVL.

As to this clonotype: This could be a read error, since a much larger clone is one nucleotide away. This sequence joins TRBV28 and TRBJ2-5; 8 positions match TRBD1. The J call is doubtful: the DNA matches TRBJ2-7 better. The germline CDR1 and CDR2 sequences are MDHEN and SYDVKM. This CDR3 has 14 residues. The CDR3 is CASSLSSGGHEQYF. DNA for the CDR3: TGTGCCAGCAGTTTAAGCTCAGGGGGCCACGAGCAGTACTTC.

There are many counts of this clonotype. This chain links TRBV25-1 with TRBJ2-7, with 7 bases identical to TRBD1. The junction had 7 bases not matched to a gene; V was cut back by 2 bases and J by 3 bases. The germline gives CDR1 MGHDK, CDR2 SYGVNS. The CDR3 has 15 residues. This CDR3 is CASSERDRADYEQYF. DNA for the CDR3: TGTGCCAGCAGTGAAAGAGACAGGGCTGACTACGAGCAGTACTTC.

This clonotype was detected many times. CDR3 bases: TGTGCCAGCAGCCGTAGGGCCGGGGCTGGGTACGAGCAGTACTTC. Its protein is CASSRRAGAGYEQYF. This sequence joins TRBV14 and TRBJ2-7, with D perhaps TRBD1 or TRBD2 (5 bases each). Trimming shortened V by 4 bases and J by 4 bases, and 17 bases separated the two germline ends. The CDR3 consists of 15 residues. Germline assignment: CDR1 SGHDN and CDR2 FVKESK. The whole variable domain, filled in from reference TRBV14 and TRBJ2-7, reads EAGVTQFPSHSVIEKGQTVTLRCDPISGHDNLYWYRRVMGKEIKFLLHFVKESKQDESGMPNNRFLAERTGGTYSTLKVQPAELEDSGVYFCASSRRAGAGYEQYFGPGTRLTVT.

This clonotype was seen at least ten times. The rearrangement joins TRBV29-1 to TRBJ2-6, with D possibly TRBD1 on 5 matching bases. Germline values: CDR1 SQVTM, CDR2 ANQGSEA. Between the trimmed V and J ends, which lost 6 bases and 0 bases, there was a span of 6 bases. The length of the CDR3 is 13 residues. The CDR3, as DNA: TGCAGCGTGGACACCTCTGGGGCCAACGTCCTGACTTTC. Its translation is CSVDTSGANVLTF. Looking up the rest from reference TRBV29-1 and TRBJ2-6 gives the full variable domain: SAVISQKPSRDICQRGTSLTIQCQVDSQVTMMFWYRQQPGQSLTLIATANQGSEATYESGFVIDKFPISRPNLTFSTLTVSNMSPEDSSIYLCSVDTSGANVLTFGAGSRLTVL.

This clonotype was seen a few times. This chain joins TRBV4-1 and TRBJ1-1; D is uncertain. V lost 1 base, J lost 0 bases, and 6 bases lay in between. This CDR3 has 14 residues. Germline CDR1 MGHRA, CDR2 YSYEKL. The CDR3 spells CASSQGQVNTEAFF. CDR3 nucleotides: TGCGCCAGCAGCCAAGGACAAGTGAACACTGAAGCTTTCTTT.

In this sample, this clonotype turned up a few times. The genes are TRBV20-1 and TRBJ1-5, with 8 bases fitting TRBD1. Germline V CDR1 and CDR2: DFQATT, SNEGSKA (reference sequence). V was pared by 6 bases and J by 0 bases, with 7 bases of the junction left unmatched. The CDR3 spans 15 residues. CDR3 DNA sequence: TGCAGTGCCCGCCAGGGGGCTAATAGCAATCAGCCCCAGCATTTT. Translation gives CSARQGANSNQPQHF.

Only a few counts were recorded for this clonotype. One base away lies a much larger clone, so this may be a sequencing read error. V usage is TRBV6-2 or TRBV6-3 and J usage is TRBJ2-5; TRBD2 is a possible D gene (5 bases). Germline V lookup: CDR1 MNHEY, CDR2 SVGEGT. This CDR3 region has 13 residues. Trimming removed 5 bases from V and 11 bases from J, with 18 bases in between. CDR3 sequence: CASSTTTYNEQYF. The CDR3 DNA reads as TGTGCCAGCAGTACGACTACTTACAATGAGCAGTACTTC.

The chain couples TRBV29-1 to TRBJ1-3; D remains ambiguous. Trimming took off 3 bases at V and 4 bases at J, with 4 bases between the two ends. Germline V gene lookup returns CDR1 SQVTM and CDR2 ANQGSEA. This CDR3 has 11 residues. The CDR3 sequence: CSVDSGNTIYF. CDR3 DNA: TGCAGCGTTGATAGCGGAAACACCATATATTTT.

A remark on this clonotype: Possible read error: a much larger clone is one base away. The V and J genes are TRBV6-5 and TRBJ1-2, with 10 bases fitting TRBD1. CDR1 MNHEY and CDR2 SVGAGI come from the germline V gene. The CDR3 is 16 residues long. The CDR3 sequence is CASSYRRQGANYGHTF. CDR3 nucleotide sequence: TGTGCCAGCAGTTACAGAAGACAGGGGGCAAACTATGGCCACACCTTC.

In this sample, this clonotype turned up a few times. A clone one base away is much larger, so this may be a read error. The chain employs TRBV2 and TRBJ2-5; D is possibly TRBD1 (6 bases). The V gene's germline CDR1 is SNHLY and CDR2 FYNNEI. V was cut by 3 bases and J by 9 bases, with 20 bases left in between. CDR3 length: 15 residues. CDR3 in amino acids: CASSDQGRLSKAQYF. The CDR3 DNA follows: TGTGCCAGCAGTGACCAGGGGCGACTTTCGAAGGCCCAGTACTTC.

This clonotype was detected many times. The J gene is TRBJ1-2, the V gene TRBV12-3 or TRBV12-4; 9 nucleotides match TRBD1. The CDR3 covers 14 residues. The V gene end was trimmed by 5 bases and the J gene end by 6 bases; junction bases not matched to a gene: 7. The CDR3 bases are TGTGCCAGCAGTCTACAGGGGGCGATGGATGGCTACACCTTC. It yields the protein CASSLQGAMDGYTF.

This clonotype was seen at least ten times. This chain links TRBV20-1 with TRBJ2-3; D gene uncertain. The germline V gene has CDR1 DFQATT and CDR2 SNEGSKA (reference sequence). The CDR3 is made up of 13 amino acids. V lost 4 bases and J lost 1, with 9 bases in between. CDR3: CSAKGWGTDTQYF. The CDR3 DNA reads TGCAGTGCTAAAGGGTGGGGCACAGATACGCAGTATTTT.

This chain uses TRBV7-9 with TRBJ1-2; tentative D call: TRBD1 (5 bases). The germline gives CDR1 SEHNR, CDR2 FQNEAQ (reference sequence). The CDR3 runs 12 residues. Trimming took off 8 bases at V and 7 bases at J, with 14 bases between the two ends. The CDR3 loop reads CASSGGASGYTF. The CDR3 nucleotides read TGTGCCAGCTCAGGAGGGGCAAGTGGCTACACCTTC.

This clonotype was recorded at least ten times. This chain uses TRBV10-3 with TRBJ2-1, with D possibly TRBD2 on 6 matching bases. V was cut by 3 bases and J by 0 bases, with 12 bases left in between. Germline-derived CDR1 and CDR2 are ENHRY and SYGVKD. The CDR3 runs to 16 residues. The CDR3 DNA is TGTGCCATCAGTGAACTGGCGGGGAGCTCCTACAATGAGCAGTTCTTC. Amino acid sequence: CAISELAGSSYNEQFF.

This clonotype appeared many times. The chain couples TRBV20-1 to TRBJ2-6, with D maybe TRBD1 (6 bases). Germline V gene data show CDR1 as DFQATT and CDR2 as SNEGSKA (reference sequence). CDR3 length equals 15 residues. The V end lost 6 bases, the J end lost 0 bases, and 12 bases lay between the germline ends. The DNA of the CDR3 is TGCAGTGCCGATACAGGGATCTCTGGGGCCAACGTCCTGACTTTC. Amino acid sequence: CSADTGISGANVLTF.

This clonotype was seen a single time. Being one base from a much bigger clone, this may be a read error. The CDR3 protein is CASSPPGQVGNEQYF. CDR3 nucleotide sequence: TGCGCCAGCAGTCCTCCGGGACAGGTGGGGAATGAGCAGTACTTC. This chain links TRBV4-1 with TRBJ2-5; the match to TRBD1 covers 8 bases. The CDR3 runs to 15 residues. The germline CDR1 and CDR2 sequences are MGHRA and YSYEKL. J lost 11 bases, V lost 6 bases, and 17 bases had no gene match.

This clonotype was observed at least ten times. This chain links TRBV7-2 with TRBJ2-5, with no clear D. The CDR3 extends over 17 amino acids. Germline V gives CDR1 SGHTA, CDR2 FQGNSA. V dropped 0 bases and J dropped 0 bases, with 14 bases sitting between them. CDR3 nucleotide sequence: TGTGCCAGCAGCTTAGCGCAACTTAATTCATACCAAGAGACCCAGTACTTC. It yields the protein CASSLAQLNSYQETQYF.

Notes on this clonotype: A much larger clone lies a single base off, so this may be a read error. The chain employs TRBV4-1 and TRBJ1-5, with 10 bases that match TRBD1. V lost 5 bases to trimming and J lost 5 bases; unmatched junction nucleotides: 6. Germline lookup yields CDR1 MGHRA and CDR2 YSYEKL. CDR3 length: 15 amino acids. The CDR3 DNA sequence: TGCGCCAGCAGCTGTTCTGGACAGGGGGATCAGCCCCAGCATTTT. Residues: CASSCSGQGDQPQHF.

This clonotype was seen repeatedly, ten times or more. This chain uses TRBV5-1 with TRBJ2-6, with D unclear. Germline CDR1 is SGHRS and CDR2 is YFSETQ. The V end was cut by 7 bases, the J end by 0 bases, with 14 bases between. This CDR3 is built from 16 residues. The CDR3: CASGPGRNSGANVLTF. The CDR3 nucleotides are TGCGCCAGCGGGCCAGGACGCAACTCTGGGGCCAACGTCCTGACTTTC.

This clonotype was counted a single time. This sequence joins TRBV4-1 and TRBJ2-2; D tentatively reads TRBD1 or TRBD2 (5 bases each). The CDR3 has 18 residues. The germline V gene encodes CDR1 MGHRA and CDR2 YSYEKL. The ends were cut back, 1 base at V and 1 base at J, with 16 bases in the middle. The CDR3 DNA follows: TGCGCCAGCAGCCAAGGGGGACGAGGACCCAAGAACACCGGGGAGCTGTTTTTT. Its protein is CASSQGGRGPKNTGELFF.

This clonotype has more than one count but fewer than ten. This sequence joins TRBV27 and TRBJ2-4; D tentatively fits TRBD1 or TRBD2 (5 bases each). Matching the DNA end better, TRBJ2-7 makes the J call doubtful. CDR3 length: 17 residues. The germline gives CDR1 MNHEY, CDR2 SMNVEV (reference sequence). DNA for the CDR3: TGTGCCAGCAGTGCCCGCACTGTTCTTCAGGGACCCTACGAGCAGTACTTC. This codes for CASSARTVLQGPYEQYF.

The V gene is TRBV27, the J gene TRBJ2-2; D not certain. The germline V and J ends were trimmed by 2 bases and 4 bases, with 8 bases remaining between them. The length of the CDR3 is 14 residues. Germline assignment: CDR1 MNHEY and CDR2 SMNVEV (reference sequence). DNA of the CDR3: TGTGCCAGCAGTTTACGGCAGCTCACCGGGGAGCTGTTTTTT. It translates to CASSLRQLTGELFF.